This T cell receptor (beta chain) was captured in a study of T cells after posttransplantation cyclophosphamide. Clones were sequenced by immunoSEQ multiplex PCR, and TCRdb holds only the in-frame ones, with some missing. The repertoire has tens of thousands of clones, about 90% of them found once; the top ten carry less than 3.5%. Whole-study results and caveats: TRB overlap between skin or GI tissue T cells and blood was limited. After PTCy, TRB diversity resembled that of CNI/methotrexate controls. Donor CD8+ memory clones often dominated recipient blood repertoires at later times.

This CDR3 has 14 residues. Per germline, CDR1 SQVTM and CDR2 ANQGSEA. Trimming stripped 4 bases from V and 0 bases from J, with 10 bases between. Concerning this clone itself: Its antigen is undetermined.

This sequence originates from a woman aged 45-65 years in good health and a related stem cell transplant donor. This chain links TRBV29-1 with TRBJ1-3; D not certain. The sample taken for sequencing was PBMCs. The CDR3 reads CSVAFGLSGNTIYF. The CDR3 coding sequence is TGCAGCGTTGCTTTCGGACTCTCTGGAAACACCATATATTTT.